The subject of this entry is one T cell receptor (beta chain). It was RNA transcripts that yielded the amplified TCR beta CDR3 regions. Using the HTBI primer set, a first-round RT-PCR was run on the TCR CDR3. TCRdb re-called the multiplex PCR reads with MiXCR, one entry per CDR3 protein. The sample includes 600,000 or so distinct CDR3 sequences, 15% to 20% of them seen just once. This entry belongs to a study of T cells in Graves' hyperthyroidism and ophthalmopathy. The germline CDR1 and CDR2 sequences are GTSNPN and SVGIG (reference sequence). The trim removed 7 bases at V and 9 bases at J, leaving 11 bases unmatched. The CDR3 contains 14 residues.

The chain has TRBV30 and TRBJ2-1, with 11 bases fitting TRBD2. Sequencing used blood. This clonotype was obtained from a woman younger than 45 with Graves' hyperthyroidism. CDR3: CASTNSGRASEQFF. The CDR3 DNA reads TGTGCCTCAACCAATAGCGGGAGGGCCAGTGAGCAGTTCTTC. The full variable domain, completed using reference TRBV30 and TRBJ2-1, is SQTIHQWPATLVQPVGSPLSLECTVEGTSNPNLYWYRQAAGRGLQLLFYSVGIGQISSEVPQNLSASRPQDRQFILSSKKLLLSDSGFYLCASTNSGRASEQFFGPGTRLTVL.